The 19 T cell receptor beta chains listed next were all sequenced from one sample in a study of T cells in Graves' hyperthyroidism and ophthalmopathy. Amplification of TCR beta CDR3 regions was performed using RNA transcripts as template. The HTBI set primed first-round TCR CDR3 RT-PCR. Using its own MiXCR run on the multiplex PCR reads, TCRdb lists one record per CDR3 protein. The sample consists of around 380,000 distinct CDR3 sequences, about 14% of them appearing once. Source material: blood. These receptors were obtained from a man aged 30-40 years with Graves' hyperthyroidism that later progressed to Graves' ophthalmopathy.

This clonotype was detected ten times or more. The chain links TRBV28 to TRBJ2-2; TRBD1 might be the D (6 bases). This CDR3 has 15 residues. The germline CDR1 and CDR2 sequences are MDHEN and SYDVKM. The V gene lost 5 bases and the J gene lost 6 bases, with 16 bases spanning the gap. The CDR3 DNA reads as TGTGCCAGCAGTCCTCAGGGGCAGGGTTCCGGGGAGCTGTTTTTT. Protein sequence: CASSPQGQGSGELFF. Full variable domain (rest looked up from reference TRBV28 and TRBJ2-2): DVKVTQSSRYLVKRTGEKVFLECVQDMDHENMFWYRQDPGLGLRLIYFSYDVKMKEKGDIPEGYSVSREKKERFSLILESASTNQTSMYLCASSPQGQGSGELFFGEGSRLTVL.

Many counts were recorded for this clonotype. The gene calls are TRBV12-3 or TRBV12-4 and TRBJ2-3, with D perhaps assigned TRBD1 or TRBD2 (5 bases each). This CDR3 contains 13 residues. Trimming removed 4 bases at V and 6 bases at J, with 11 bases between. CDR3 loop: CASSSAEGDTQYF. The CDR3 DNA is TGTGCCAGCAGTTCTGCTGAGGGGGATACGCAGTATTTT.

This clonotype was counted at least ten times. The gene calls are TRBV18 and TRBJ2-2; D not certain. The CDR3 has 15 amino acids. Trimming shortened V by 1 base and J by 1 base, and 7 bases separated the two germline ends. Germline V gene data show CDR1 as KGHSH and CDR2 as LQKENI. CDR3 amino acids: CASSPQAGNTGELFF. CDR3 in DNA: TGTGCCAGCTCACCACAGGCAGGGAACACCGGGGAGCTGTTTTTT.

This clonotype was seen repeatedly, ten times or more. The chain recombines TRBV6-5 with TRBJ1-3; D remains unclear. The CDR3 spans 13 residues. The germline CDR1 and CDR2 sequences are MNHEY and SVGAGI. Between the trimmed V and J ends, which lost 0 bases and 4 bases, there was a span of 4 bases. CDR3 nucleotides: TGTGCCAGCAGTTACTCGATCGGAAACACCATATATTTT. Translating it yields CASSYSIGNTIYF.

This sequence joins TRBV3-1 and TRBJ1-4; TRBD1 matches at 7 bases. Germline V gene data show CDR1 as LGHDT and CDR2 as YNNKEL (reference sequence). The CDR3 is made up of 15 amino acids. The J segment lost 5 bases and the V segment lost 2 bases, leaving 5 bases of the junction unmatched. The CDR3 bases are TGTGCCAGCAGCCAATTCGGGACAGTAAATGAAAAACTGTTTTTT. Protein sequence: CASSQFGTVNEKLFF.

V gene TRBV15 combines with J gene TRBJ2-1, with D perhaps being TRBD1 or TRBD2 (5 bases each). V was shortened by 5 bases and J by 3 bases, with 14 bases between the two germline ends. Germline CDR1 and CDR2: LNHNV and YYDKDF (reference sequence). The CDR3 runs to 15 residues. As DNA, the CDR3 is TGTGCCACCAGCGTAAACCGGGACGGCTACAATGAGCAGTTCTTC. As protein: CATSVNRDGYNEQFF.

This clonotype has a handful of counts. A much larger clone lies one base from this, so it may be a read error. Since the CDR3 does not end with the conserved phenylalanine or tryptophan, this likely comes from a read error. The V and J genes are TRBV6-1 and TRBJ1-5; a weak D match, TRBD1 (5 bases). Germline V CDR1 and CDR2: MNHNS, SASEGT. There are 13 residues in the CDR3. V was cut by 9 bases and J by 5 bases, with 14 bases left in between. The CDR3 reads CASKRTGDQPQHL. The CDR3 region has the DNA TGTGCCAGTAAACGGACGGGGGATCAGCCCCAGCATCTT.

The chain employs TRBV28 and TRBJ2-1, with D possibly being TRBD2 (7 bases). Germline CDR1 is MDHEN and CDR2 is SYDVKM. CDR3 length: 17 amino acids. V was shortened by 2 bases and J by 5 bases, with 19 bases between the two germline ends. The CDR3 DNA sequence: TGTGCCAGCAGTTTAGGTCTAGGGGGGGGGCCTGACAATGAGCAGTTCTTC. Its translation is CASSLGLGGGPDNEQFF.

In its sample, this clonotype was seen many times. This rearrangement joins TRBV9 to TRBJ2-5, with D tentatively TRBD2 (7 bases). This CDR3 region has 15 residues. V was cut by 0 bases and J by 5 bases, with 14 bases left in between. Germline V gene data show CDR1 as SGDLS and CDR2 as YYNGEE. CDR3: CASSVAGGSVETQYF. Written as DNA, the CDR3 is TGTGCCAGCAGCGTAGCGGGGGGCAGCGTGGAGACCCAGTACTTC.

This clonotype was detected ten times or more. CDR3 bases: TGCAGTGCTAGAGAACGACTAGCGGGGGGGGATACGCAGTATTTT. It yields the protein CSARERLAGGDTQYF. The gene calls are TRBV20-1 and TRBJ2-3, with 14 bases fitting TRBD2. The germline CDR1 and CDR2 sequences are DFQATT and SNEGSKA (reference sequence). V lost 0 bases, J lost 6 bases, and 2 bases stayed unmatched. The CDR3 covers 15 residues.

The chain recombines TRBV5-6 with TRBJ1-3; the D is unclear. The V end lost 0 bases, the J end lost 8 bases, and 9 bases lay between the germline ends. CDR3 size: 13 residues. Germline V gene sequence: CDR1 SGHDT, CDR2 YYEEEE. CDR3: CASSLGRVDTIYF. The CDR3 DNA reads as TGTGCCAGCAGCTTGGGGCGGGTCGACACCATATATTTT. The variable domain in full, with the rest retrieved from reference TRBV5-6 and TRBJ1-3, is DAGVTQSPTHLIKTRGQQVTLRCSPKSGHDTVSWYQQALGQGPQFIFQYYEEEERQRGNFPDRFSGHQFPNYSSELNVNALLLGDSALYLCASSLGRVDTIYFGEGSWLTVV.

This clonotype has ten or more counts. The rearrangement links TRBV12-3 or TRBV12-4 to TRBJ1-3, with D unclear. This CDR3 is 14 amino acids long. V gave up 1 base and J gave up 1 base, with 5 bases separating them. CDR3 loop: CASSLGSSGNTIYF. CDR3 in DNA: TGTGCCAGCAGTTTAGGCTCTTCTGGAAACACCATATATTTT.

This clonotype occurred a few times. This chain joins TRBV7-3 and TRBJ2-1; D unclear. The germline V and J ends were trimmed by 5 bases and 5 bases, with 10 bases remaining between them. Germline-derived CDR1 and CDR2 are SGHTA and FQGTGA. This CDR3 has 13 residues. The CDR3 DNA is TGTGCCAGCAGCCTACATCGGAACAATGAGCAGTTCTTC. Protein sequence: CASSLHRNNEQFF.

There are many counts of this clonotype. V is TRBV2 and J is TRBJ1-5; a weak D match, TRBD1 (6 bases). The germline V gene has CDR1 SNHLY and CDR2 FYNNEI. The V and J ends lost 6 bases and 4 bases respectively, with 13 bases between them. The CDR3 extends over 14 amino acids. The CDR3 loop reads CASRGHLTNQPQHF. The CDR3 nucleotides are TGTGCCAGCAGGGGACACCTGACAAATCAGCCCCAGCATTTT.

Ten or more counts support this clonotype. The rearrangement joins TRBV15 to TRBJ2-7; 7 bases are a match to TRBD1. With V trimmed by 1 base and J by 2 bases, 2 bases remained unmatched. Germline assignment: CDR1 LNHNV and CDR2 YYDKDF (reference sequence). This CDR3 spans 14 amino acids. CDR3 in DNA: TGTGCCACCAGCAGAGGGGACAGCCCCTACGAGCAGTACTTC. Amino acid sequence: CATSRGDSPYEQYF.

This chain connects TRBV7-2 to TRBJ2-4, with TRBD1 identical over 7 bases. The germline V gene has CDR1 SGHTA and CDR2 FQGNSA. The length of the CDR3 is 15 residues. V shed 4 bases, J shed 8 bases, and the junction held 11 bases outside the gene matches. CDR3 region: CASSSSGTVGDIQYF. CDR3 bases: TGTGCCAGCAGCTCTTCCGGGACAGTAGGGGACATTCAGTACTTC.

This chain connects TRBV7-9 to TRBJ2-5; no clear D gene. Looked up from germline, CDR1 is SEHNR and CDR2 is FQNEAQ (reference sequence). CDR3 length: 15 residues. Trimming cost V 4 bases and J 3 bases, with 15 bases left between them. The CDR3: CASSSPASHKETQYF. The CDR3 nucleotides read TGTGCCAGCAGCTCCCCCGCCTCGCATAAAGAGACCCAGTACTTC.

This clonotype came up many times. The rearrangement uses TRBV11-2 and TRBJ1-2; D is unclear. V was clipped by 0 bases and J by 3 bases, with 8 bases between them. CDR3 size: 14 residues. Germline CDR1 reads SGHAT; CDR2 reads FQNNGV. The CDR3 nucleotides read TGTGCCAGCAGCTTAGATGAAGGGTACTATGGCTACACCTTC. This translates into CASSLDEGYYGYTF.

The sample holds many counts of this clonotype. J is TRBJ2-7 and V is TRBV28; TRBD1 matches at 8 bases. There are 16 residues in the CDR3. Germline lookup yields CDR1 MDHEN and CDR2 SYDVKM. J was trimmed by 3 bases and V by 3 bases; bases with no gene match: 10. The CDR3 is CASSFPGQGTIYEQYF. CDR3 DNA sequence: TGTGCCAGCAGTTTTCCTGGACAGGGCACTATCTACGAGCAGTACTTC.